The T cell receptor (beta chain) described here comes from a study of control samples from healthy donors and cancer patients. Germline lookup yields CDR1 GTSNPN and CDR2 SVGIG (reference sequence). This CDR3 is 16 amino acids long. V was cut by 2 bases and J by 5 bases, with 19 bases left in between. Profiled with immunoSEQ multiplex PCR; TCRdb holds only in-frame clones, not every one. The top ten hold less than 10% of the sample, which has some 13,000 clones, about four fifths seen once. The sequencing input was formalin-fixed, paraffin-embedded tissue. The rearrangement links TRBV30 to TRBJ2-4; tentatively, D is TRBD1 or TRBD2 (5 bases each). The sequence came from a male donor with melanoma. Here the CDR3 DNA reads TGTGCCTGGAGTACGACTATCAGGGTCTTCCAAAACATTCAGTACTTC. Protein product: CAWSTTIRVFQNIQYF.